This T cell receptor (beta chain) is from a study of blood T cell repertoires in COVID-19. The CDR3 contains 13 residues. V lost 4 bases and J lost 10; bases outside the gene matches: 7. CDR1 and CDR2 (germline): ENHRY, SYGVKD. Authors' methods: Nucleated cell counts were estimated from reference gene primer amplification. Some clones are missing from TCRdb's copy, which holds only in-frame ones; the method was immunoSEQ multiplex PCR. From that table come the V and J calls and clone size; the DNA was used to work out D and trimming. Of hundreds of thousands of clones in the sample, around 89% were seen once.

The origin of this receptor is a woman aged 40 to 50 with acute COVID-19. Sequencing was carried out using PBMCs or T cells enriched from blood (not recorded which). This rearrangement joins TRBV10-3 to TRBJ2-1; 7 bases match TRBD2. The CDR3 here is CAISGPLGGEQFF. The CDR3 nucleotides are TGTGCCATCAGTGGGCCCTTGGGAGGGGAGCAGTTCTTC.